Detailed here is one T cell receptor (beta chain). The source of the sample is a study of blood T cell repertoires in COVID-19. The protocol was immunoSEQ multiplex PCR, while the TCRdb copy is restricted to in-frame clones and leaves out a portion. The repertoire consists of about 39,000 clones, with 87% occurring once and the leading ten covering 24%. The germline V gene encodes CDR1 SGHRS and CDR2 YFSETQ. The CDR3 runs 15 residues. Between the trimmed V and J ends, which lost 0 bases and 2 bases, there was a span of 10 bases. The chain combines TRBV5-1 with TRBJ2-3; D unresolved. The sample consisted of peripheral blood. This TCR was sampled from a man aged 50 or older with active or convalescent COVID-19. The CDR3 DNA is TGCGCCAGCAGCTTGGGGTGGGCAGCCACAGATACGCAGTATTTT. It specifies CASSLGWAATDTQYF.